This T cell receptor beta chain was captured in a study of blood T cell repertoires in COVID-19. Whole-study context: Samples representing acute and convalescent COVID-19 were sourced from the United States, Italy and Spain.

Per the original data handling: Cell counts per sample came from amplifying reference gene primers. Sequencing was performed with immunoSEQ multiplex PCR; in TCRdb, only in-frame clones are kept and a portion is missing. V and J calls and clone size are those listed in that table; D and trimming were worked out from the DNA. In the table there are 65,000 to 90,000 clones, just over 85% of which are singletons. CDR1 and CDR2 (germline): LGHDT, YNNKEL (reference sequence). CDR3 length: 16 amino acids. The V and J ends lost 2 bases and 5 bases, in that order; junction bases with no gene match: 7. The TCR comes from a woman of 80 years or more in a cohort sampled during active or convalescent COVID-19. The specimen sequenced was peripheral blood. The chain couples TRBV3-1 (or the pseudogene TRBV3-2) to TRBJ2-7; 12 bases are a match to TRBD2. CDR3 amino acids: CASSQKTSGRANEQYV. CDR3 nucleotides: TGTGCCAGCAGCCAAAAGACTAGCGGGAGAGCAAACGAGCAGTACGTC.